These 30 T cell receptor beta chains share one sample of origin, sequenced in a study of cytotoxic CD8 clonotypes in ibrutinib-treated CLL. Some clones are missing from TCRdb's copy, which holds only in-frame ones; the method was immunoSEQ multiplex PCR. The sample lists under 300,000 clones, less than 85% seen once, with about 5.3% in the top ten. The sequencing here drew on PBMCs, taken at disease progression, from a patient treated with ibrutinib. The receptors here all came from a human donor with chronic lymphocytic leukemia.

The chain recombines TRBV28 with TRBJ2-7, with no clear D. Trimming took off 8 bases at V and 1 base at J, with 6 bases between the two ends. This CDR3 is 11 amino acids long. Germline values: CDR1 MDHEN, CDR2 SYDVKM. CDR3 loop: CASGISYEQYF. Here the CDR3 DNA reads TGTGCCAGCGGGATTTCCTACGAGCAGTACTTC.

This clone showed up just a few times. This chain uses TRBV5-6 with TRBJ1-2; 10 bases map to TRBD1. The germline gives CDR1 SGHDT, CDR2 YYEEEE. V was clipped by 3 bases and J by 7 bases; unmatched bases: 3. This CDR3 spans 13 amino acids. CDR3 nucleotide sequence: TGTGCCAGCAGCTGGGGGACAGGGGTTGGCTACACCTTC. It specifies CASSWGTGVGYTF.

This chain uses TRBV15 with TRBJ2-7, with D possibly being TRBD1 (6 bases). This CDR3 comprises 15 residues. Germline loops: CDR1 LNHNV, CDR2 YYDKDF (reference sequence). V lost 0 bases and J 3 bases, leaving 12 bases between the germline ends. This chain's CDR3 is CATSRDRGSGYEQYF. The CDR3 DNA sequence: TGTGCCACCAGCAGAGACAGGGGAAGCGGCTACGAGCAGTACTTC.

The V gene is TRBV5-1, the J gene TRBJ2-7; 10 bases are a match to TRBD1. J was trimmed by 7 bases and V by 5 bases; bases with no gene match: 9. The CDR3 has 14 residues. Germline assignment: CDR1 SGHRS and CDR2 YFSETQ. The CDR3 sequence: CASSSGTGVREQYF. CDR3 sequence (DNA): TGCGCCAGCAGTTCCGGGACAGGGGTGAGGGAGCAGTACTTC.

The chain carries TRBV19 and TRBJ1-2; D is perhaps TRBD1 (5 bases). With 4 bases removed from V and 7 bases from J, the gap between germline ends came to 13 bases. The germline V gene encodes CDR1 LNHDA and CDR2 SQIVND (reference sequence). The CDR3 runs to 13 residues. The DNA of the CDR3 is TGTGCCAGTAGTAAGACAGTCTCTGCTGGCTACACCTTC. Its translation: CASSKTVSAGYTF.

CDR3 in DNA: TGTGCCAGCAGTGAATCGGGCCGACTGAGCTCCTACAATGAGCAGTTCTTC. Its translation: CASSESGRLSSYNEQFF. V is TRBV25-1 and J is TRBJ2-1; D not certain. From germline, CDR1 is MGHDK and CDR2 SYGVNS. V was trimmed by 1 base and J by 0 bases, leaving 13 bases between them. This CDR3 is built from 17 residues.

This clone was recorded a few times. The genes are TRBV9 and TRBJ2-2; D call uncertain. This CDR3 region has 14 residues. CDR1 is SGDLS, CDR2 YYNGEE, per germline. Trimming left V 0 bases short and J 8 bases short, with 11 bases between. The CDR3 DNA reads as TGTGCCAGCAGCGTAGGTATCCGAGCTGGGGAGCTGTTTTTT. The encoded protein is CASSVGIRAGELFF.

The V and J genes are TRBV11-2 and TRBJ2-7; D not certain. The germline V gene has CDR1 SGHAT and CDR2 FQNNGV. This CDR3 has 12 amino acids. Trimming cost V 2 bases and J 7 bases, with 9 bases left between them. Here the CDR3 reads CASSLPLGEQYF. In DNA, the CDR3 is TGTGCCAGCAGCTTACCCCTGGGAGAGCAGTACTTC.

The chain couples TRBV19 to TRBJ2-7; D might be TRBD2 (6 bases). V lost 4 bases and J lost 0, with 16 bases in between. Germline V lookup: CDR1 LNHDA, CDR2 SQIVND (reference sequence). The CDR3 runs 16 residues. CDR3 region: CASSRGAGYNSYEQYF. Here the CDR3 DNA reads TGTGCCAGTAGTAGAGGAGCGGGTTACAACTCCTACGAGCAGTACTTC.

This chain links TRBV19 with TRBJ2-7, with TRBD2 as a possible D gene (6 bases). This CDR3 is 15 amino acids long. V was clipped by 5 bases and J by 0 bases, with 14 bases between them. Germline V gene sequence: CDR1 LNHDA, CDR2 SQIVND (reference sequence). CDR3 in amino acids: CASSENYGSSYEQYF. The CDR3 nucleotides read TGTGCCAGTAGTGAGAATTACGGGAGCTCCTACGAGCAGTACTTC.

The chain has TRBV10-3 and TRBJ2-7; D may correspond to TRBD1 or TRBD2 (5 bases each). Germline CDR1 is ENHRY and CDR2 is SYGVKD. The CDR3 is made up of 16 amino acids. V was cut by 2 bases and J by 4 bases, with 18 bases left in between. CDR3: CAISEPDTGPGYEQYF. CDR3 sequence (DNA): TGTGCCATCAGTGAGCCCGACACGGGACCTGGGTACGAGCAGTACTTC.

The chain employs TRBV9 and TRBJ1-2; TRBD1 aligns across 8 bases. V trimming: 0 bases; J trimming: 7 bases; junction bases outside the gene matches: 5. Germline V CDR1 and CDR2: SGDLS, YYNGEE. CDR3 length equals 14 residues. Written as DNA, the CDR3 is TGTGCCAGCAGCGTAGCAGGGGGCTTGAGTGGCTACACCTTC. Translating gives CASSVAGGLSGYTF. Full variable domain (missing parts from reference TRBV9 and TRBJ1-2): DSGVTQTPKHLITATGQRVTLRCSPRSGDLSVYWYQQSLDQGLQFLIQYYNGEERAKGNILERFSAQQFPDLHSELNLSSLELGDSALYFCASSVAGGLSGYTFGSGTRLTVV.

This clone has a single count. This sequence joins TRBV11-2 and TRBJ1-2, with D possibly matching TRBD1 (6 bases). V was trimmed by 4 bases and J by 7 bases, leaving 13 bases between them. The CDR3 sequence is 13 residues long. CDR1 and CDR2 from the germline V gene are SGHAT and FQNNGV. The CDR3: CASSWSGVGGYTF. The CDR3 DNA reads TGTGCCAGCAGCTGGTCAGGGGTCGGTGGCTACACCTTC.

This clone appeared a few times. The chain employs TRBV4-1 and TRBJ1-1; no definite D call. V gave up 0 bases and J gave up 10 bases, with 6 bases separating them. The germline gives CDR1 MGHRA, CDR2 YSYEKL. This CDR3 region has 11 residues. CDR3 sequence (DNA): TGCGCCAGCAGCCAAGATCGCGGAGCTTTCTTT. As protein: CASSQDRGAFF.

The rearrangement uses TRBV2 and TRBJ1-5, with no clear D. V was cut by 3 bases and J by 5 bases, with 11 bases left in between. Germline-derived CDR1 and CDR2 are SNHLY and FYNNEI. CDR3 length: 14 amino acids. The CDR3: CASSDMAYHQPQHF. CDR3 sequence (DNA): TGTGCCAGCAGTGATATGGCGTATCATCAGCCCCAGCATTTT.

The rearrangement joins TRBV29-1 to TRBJ2-5, with a possible D match to TRBD1 (6 bases). The V and J ends lost 4 bases and 2 bases respectively, with 11 bases between them. The CDR3 contains 13 residues. Germline CDR1 SQVTM, CDR2 ANQGSEA. The CDR3 DNA reads TGCAGCGTTGTGGGCAGGGGACAAGAGACCCAGTACTTC. This translates into CSVVGRGQETQYF.

The rearrangement joins TRBV7-3 to TRBJ2-7, with D perhaps TRBD1 or TRBD2 (5 bases each). Germline CDR1 reads SGHTA; CDR2 reads FQGTGA. V lost 5 bases and J 5 bases, leaving 13 bases between the germline ends. The CDR3 covers 13 residues. The CDR3 nucleotides read TGTGCCAGCAGCCCATCGTGGGGGAACGAGCAGTACTTC. Translated: CASSPSWGNEQYF.

The chain employs TRBV10-2 and TRBJ2-3; no firm D call. Germline V gene sequence: CDR1 WSHSY, CDR2 SAAADI. This CDR3 has 12 amino acids. V was cut by 5 bases and J by 2 bases, with 5 bases left in between. CDR3 protein: CASSPTTDTQYF. CDR3 coding DNA: TGCGCCAGCAGTCCTACCACAGATACGCAGTATTTT.

The CDR3 is CASSQPGYEQYF. The CDR3, as DNA: TGTGCCAGCAGTCAACCCGGGTACGAGCAGTACTTC. V and J are TRBV13 and TRBJ2-7; no clear D. V shed 6 bases and J shed 4 bases, with 10 bases lying between them. CDR3 length: 12 amino acids. CDR1 is PRHDT, CDR2 FYEKMQ, per germline (reference sequence).

The rearrangement joins TRBV2 to TRBJ1-2; D ambiguous. V lost 2 bases and J 4 bases, leaving 14 bases between the germline ends. This CDR3 contains 15 residues. Germline lookup yields CDR1 SNHLY and CDR2 FYNNEI. The DNA of the CDR3 is TGTGCCAGCAGTGAAAGGGAGAATTTCGGCTATGGCTACACCTTC. Its translation: CASSERENFGYGYTF.

V gene TRBV28 combines with J gene TRBJ2-6; 11 nucleotides agree with TRBD1. The CDR3 length is 16 residues. CDR1 is MDHEN and CDR2 is SYDVKM in the germline V gene. After removal of 7 bases from V and 3 bases from J, the junction contained 5 bases not matched to a gene. The CDR3 sequence is CASTDRGLGGANVLTF. CDR3 bases: TGTGCCAGCACGGACAGGGGGCTTGGTGGGGCCAACGTCCTGACTTTC.

The V call is TRBV6-5, the J call TRBJ2-7, with D tentatively TRBD1 or TRBD2 (5 bases each). The CDR3 contains 15 residues. Germline CDR1 is MNHEY and CDR2 is SVGAGI. Trimming shortened V by 5 bases and J by 2 bases, and 16 bases separated the two germline ends. CDR3 region: CASSLHPGLTYEQYF. CDR3 DNA sequence: TGTGCCAGCAGTCTACACCCGGGGCTCACCTACGAGCAGTACTTC.

The genes are TRBV9 and TRBJ2-2; D might be TRBD1 (6 bases). The V end was cut by 2 bases, the J end by 3 bases, with 17 bases between. This CDR3 is built from 17 residues. Germline CDR1 is SGDLS and CDR2 is YYNGEE. The CDR3, as DNA: TGTGCCAGCAGCGTGGACCGCAGGGGCGCCTACACCGGGGAGCTGTTTTTT. Translating it yields CASSVDRRGAYTGELFF. Complete variable domain (other parts from reference TRBV9 and TRBJ2-2): DSGVTQTPKHLITATGQRVTLRCSPRSGDLSVYWYQQSLDQGLQFLIQYYNGEERAKGNILERFSAQQFPDLHSELNLSSLELGDSALYFCASSVDRRGAYTGELFFGEGSRLTVL.

This chain links TRBV9 with TRBJ2-7; D perhaps matches TRBD1 (5 bases). The germline V gene has CDR1 SGDLS and CDR2 YYNGEE. V dropped 0 bases and J dropped 5 bases, with 15 bases sitting between them. The CDR3 is made up of 15 amino acids. The DNA for the CDR3 is TGTGCCAGCAGCGTAGAGGGGCTTCAGGTGGACGAGCAGTACTTC. Residues: CASSVEGLQVDEQYF. Filled out from reference TRBV9 and TRBJ2-7, the complete variable domain reads DSGVTQTPKHLITATGQRVTLRCSPRSGDLSVYWYQQSLDQGLQFLIQYYNGEERAKGNILERFSAQQFPDLHSELNLSSLELGDSALYFCASSVEGLQVDEQYFGPGTRLTVT.

This clone was counted between two and nine times. The chain recombines TRBV10-3 with TRBJ2-7, with 8 bases lining up with TRBD2. The V gene end was trimmed by 5 bases and the J gene end by 1 base; junction bases not matched to a gene: 4. The V gene's germline CDR1 is ENHRY and CDR2 SYGVKD. The CDR3 runs to 14 residues. The CDR3 loop is CAISLAGSSYEQYF. CDR3 nucleotides: TGTGCCATCAGTCTAGCGGGCAGTTCCTACGAGCAGTACTTC.

This chain uses TRBV7-6 with TRBJ2-1; the D gene is possibly TRBD1 (6 bases). The CDR3 loop spans 14 amino acids. V lost 5 bases to trimming and J lost 4 bases, with 12 bases between them. CDR1 and CDR2 (germline): SGHVS, FNYEAQ. CDR3: CASSLGTPYNEQFF. DNA of the CDR3: TGTGCCAGCAGCCTCGGGACACCGTACAATGAGCAGTTCTTC.

The chain combines TRBV7-2 with TRBJ2-7; 7 positions match TRBD2. V shed 2 bases and J 6 bases; nucleotides not matched to a gene: 13. The CDR3 extends over 16 amino acids. Looked up from germline, CDR1 is SGHTA and CDR2 is FQGNSA. CDR3 sequence reads: CASSLPRVRGKLEQYF. CDR3 DNA sequence: TGTGCCAGCAGCTTACCTCGGGTGCGGGGGAAACTCGAGCAGTACTTC.

This clone was counted a few times. The CDR3 nucleotides are TGTGCCAGCAGCACACAGACAGGGTACCCGGGCGAGCAGTACTTC. Protein sequence: CASSTQTGYPGEQYF. The V and J genes are TRBV11-2 and TRBJ2-7, with 7 positions matching TRBD1. Germline loops: CDR1 SGHAT, CDR2 FQNNGV. This CDR3 is built from 15 residues. V was clipped by 5 bases and J by 6 bases; unmatched bases: 13.

CDR3 bases: TGTGCCAGCTCACCTGGGTATCCGGGAGTACAAGAGACCCAGTACTTC. This codes for CASSPGYPGVQETQYF. The chain links TRBV18 to TRBJ2-5; tentatively, D is TRBD2 (6 bases). V lost 3 bases, J lost 2 bases, and 16 bases lay in between. Germline V gene sequence: CDR1 KGHSH, CDR2 LQKENI. The CDR3 has 16 residues.

V usage is TRBV5-1 and J usage is TRBJ2-3; 7 bases line up with TRBD2. CDR1 is SGHRS, CDR2 YFSETQ, per germline. The CDR3 is 13 residues long. V was clipped by 4 bases and J by 4 bases; unmatched bases: 3. As DNA, the CDR3 is TGCGCCAGCAGCACAGGACTAGCAGATACGCAGTATTTT. Its protein is CASSTGLADTQYF.